A single sample gave rise to the 20 T cell receptor beta chains below, sequenced in a study of OX40 agonist ivuxolimab in advanced cancers. Library prep was done by the immunoSEQ multiplex PCR assay. TCRdb holds this immuneACCESS table with in-frame rearrangements only. Some clones are missing; in checked studies, unresolved V genes explain under half, and the rest has no known cause. Counted in this sample were 65,000 to 80,000 clones; around 93% of them appeared once. In total, the top ten clones hold roughly 15% of the sample. This specimen consisted of CD4+ or CD8+ T cells sorted from blood, obtained in a trial of the OX40 agonist ivuxolimab. The receptors shown here come from an adult with an advanced solid tumor such as melanoma, head and neck, liver or kidney cancer.

CDR3: CASSYGTENTGELFF. CDR3 bases: TGTGCCAGCAGCTACGGGACAGAGAACACCGGGGAGCTGTTTTTT. The rearrangement joins TRBV11-2 to TRBJ2-2; 7 bases map to TRBD1. Trimming at V came to 4 bases and at J to 1 base, leaving 3 bases not matched to a gene. CDR3 length: 15 residues. In germline, CDR1 is SGHAT, CDR2 FQNNGV.

The V call is TRBV28, the J call TRBJ2-7; D might be TRBD2 (5 bases). This CDR3 region has 16 residues. CDR1 and CDR2 from the germline V gene are MDHEN and SYDVKM. V gave up 4 bases and J gave up 3 bases, with 19 bases separating them. The CDR3 coding sequence is TGTGCCAGCAGTTCCCCGCCCTGGGAGATGGTCTACGAGCAGTACTTC. As protein: CASSSPPWEMVYEQYF. Variable domain in full (rest from reference TRBV28 and TRBJ2-7): DVKVTQSSRYLVKRTGEKVFLECVQDMDHENMFWYRQDPGLGLRLIYFSYDVKMKEKGDIPEGYSVSREKKERFSLILESASTNQTSMYLCASSSPPWEMVYEQYFGPGTRLTVT.

The chain uses TRBV4-1 and TRBJ2-5; D could derive from TRBD1 or TRBD2 (5 bases each). V lost 3 bases and J 4 bases, leaving 15 bases between the germline ends. CDR1 is MGHRA and CDR2 is YSYEKL in the germline V gene. The CDR3 is 15 residues long. The CDR3 DNA follows: TGCGCCAGCAGCCAGTCCGTCGGGGCCCCAGAGACCCAGTACTTC. Its protein is CASSQSVGAPETQYF.

The chain combines TRBV7-2 with TRBJ2-2, with 8 bases matching TRBD1. This CDR3 region has 14 residues. V dropped 5 bases and J dropped 6; count of bases not matched to a gene: 5. The germline V gene has CDR1 SGHTA and CDR2 FQGNSA. CDR3 in amino acids: CASSPRDRSGELFF. DNA for the CDR3: TGTGCCAGCAGCCCCCGGGACAGGTCCGGGGAGCTGTTTTTT.

The V call is TRBV4-3, the J call TRBJ2-7; 8 nucleotides match TRBD2. This CDR3 contains 15 residues. J lost 1 base, V lost 5 bases, and 7 bases had no gene match. Germline CDR1 and CDR2: LGHNA and YSLEER. DNA for the CDR3: TGCGCCAGCAGCGCGACAGCGGGGGCATCCTACGAGCAGTACTTC. Its translation is CASSATAGASYEQYF.

In DNA, the CDR3 is TGTGCCAGCAGCGTATCCCGCCAACAGGGCCAAAATGGGGCCAACGTCCTGACTTTC. Residues: CASSVSRQQGQNGANVLTF. The chain links TRBV9 to TRBJ2-6, with TRBD1 as a possible D gene (6 bases). Trimming took off 1 base at V and 3 bases at J, with 20 bases between the two ends. The CDR3 runs to 19 residues. Germline V gives CDR1 SGDLS, CDR2 YYNGEE.

V usage is TRBV18 and J usage is TRBJ2-2; possible D gene TRBD1, 5 bases. Germline V gene data show CDR1 as KGHSH and CDR2 as LQKENI. Trimming removed 7 bases at V and 1 base at J, with 7 bases between. The CDR3 runs 13 residues. The CDR3 DNA reads TGTGCCAGCTACGGACAGAACACCGGGGAGCTGTTTTTT. This encodes CASYGQNTGELFF. Based on the CDR3 plus reference TRBV18 and TRBJ2-2, the full variable domain is NAGVMQNPRHLVRRRGQEARLRCSPMKGHSHVYWYRQLPEEGLKFMVYLQKENIIDESGMPKERFSAEFPKEGPSILRIQQVVRGDSAAYFCASYGQNTGELFFGEGSRLTVL.

This chain joins TRBV11-2 and TRBJ2-7; tentatively, D is TRBD1 (7 bases). V was shortened by 7 bases and J by 6 bases, with 13 bases between the two germline ends. This CDR3 is 12 amino acids long. Germline CDR1 SGHAT, CDR2 FQNNGV. CDR3 protein: CASNHRGGEQYF. CDR3 DNA: TGTGCCAGCAACCACAGGGGAGGCGAGCAGTACTTC.

The chain joins TRBV28 to TRBJ1-1, with D unclear. Germline V gene lookup returns CDR1 MDHEN and CDR2 SYDVKM. V was cut by 3 bases and J by 8 bases, with 4 bases left in between. The CDR3 covers 10 residues. The CDR3 sequence: CASSFGEAFF. The CDR3 DNA reads TGTGCCAGCAGTTTTGGGGAAGCTTTCTTT.

This chain connects TRBV28 to TRBJ2-5, with 7 nucleotides matching TRBD1. From germline, CDR1 is MDHEN and CDR2 SYDVKM. The length of the CDR3 is 14 residues. With V trimmed by 3 bases and J by 3 bases, 4 bases remained unmatched. CDR3 bases: TGTGCCAGCAGTTTTGACAGGGAGAAAGAGACCCAGTACTTC. It specifies CASSFDREKETQYF.

In regard to this clone: This same CDR3 is encoded by further DNA sequences in the sample. The V call is TRBV27, the J call TRBJ2-3; a possible D gene is TRBD2 (6 bases). The germline CDR1 and CDR2 sequences are MNHEY and SMNVEV (reference sequence). The CDR3 sequence is 16 residues long. The V gene lost 6 bases and the J gene lost 5 bases, with 21 bases spanning the gap. CDR3 sequence reads: CASRPGTSGPLDTQYF. CDR3 nucleotide sequence: TGTGCCAGCAGACCCGGGACCAGCGGGCCACTAGATACGCAGTATTTT.

This clone was observed a few times. The chain joins TRBV19 to TRBJ1-5, with D unclear. CDR3 length: 12 residues. Trimming shortened V by 1 base and J by 5 bases, and 3 bases separated the two germline ends. Germline loops: CDR1 LNHDA, CDR2 SQIVND (reference sequence). CDR3 sequence: CASSIGDQPQHF. The CDR3 bases are TGTGCCAGTAGTATAGGGGATCAGCCCCAGCATTTT. The complete variable domain, with remaining parts taken from reference TRBV19 and TRBJ1-5, reads DGGITQSPKYLFRKEGQNVTLSCEQNLNHDAMYWYRQDPGQGLRLIYYSQIVNDFQKGDIAEGYSVSREKKESFPLTVTSAQKNPTAFYLCASSIGDQPQHFGDGTRLSIL.

This chain connects TRBV13 to TRBJ2-7, with a tentative D call TRBD1 (6 bases). CDR1 is PRHDT, CDR2 FYEKMQ, per germline (reference sequence). The CDR3 is 13 amino acids. V gave up 5 bases and J gave up 0 bases, with 8 bases separating them. CDR3 sequence reads: CASSPGASYEQYF. CDR3 in DNA: TGTGCCAGCAGCCCAGGGGCCTCCTACGAGCAGTACTTC.

The sample holds one count of this clone. This chain connects TRBV11-2 to TRBJ2-7, with 9 bases lining up with TRBD2. The CDR3 spans 16 residues. J gave up 6 bases and V 2 bases, and 11 bases lay outside the gene matches. Germline V gene data show CDR1 as SGHAT and CDR2 as FQNNGV. The CDR3 loop reads CASSLPRLAGVFEQYF. Here the CDR3 DNA reads TGTGCCAGCAGCTTACCCCGATTAGCGGGAGTGTTCGAGCAGTACTTC.

V usage is TRBV2 and J usage is TRBJ2-1; tentative D call: TRBD2 (5 bases). Per germline, CDR1 SNHLY and CDR2 FYNNEI. The CDR3 runs 11 residues. Trimming took off 10 bases at V and 8 bases at J, with 12 bases between the two ends. The CDR3 nucleotides are TGTGCCAACCACCTAGCCCATGAGCAGTTCTTC. Protein sequence: CANHLAHEQFF.

This rearrangement joins TRBV28 to TRBJ2-7; 10 bases map to TRBD1. This CDR3 has 13 amino acids. Germline V gene data show CDR1 as MDHEN and CDR2 as SYDVKM. V was pared by 6 bases and J by 2 bases, with 1 base of the junction left unmatched. CDR3 loop: CASRGTGAYEQYF. Written as DNA, the CDR3 is TGTGCCAGCAGGGGGACAGGGGCCTACGAGCAGTACTTC. The full variable domain, completed using reference TRBV28 and TRBJ2-7, is DVKVTQSSRYLVKRTGEKVFLECVQDMDHENMFWYRQDPGLGLRLIYFSYDVKMKEKGDIPEGYSVSREKKERFSLILESASTNQTSMYLCASRGTGAYEQYFGPGTRLTVT.

The chain carries TRBV27 and TRBJ2-3, with 7 bases that match TRBD1. This CDR3 contains 16 residues. Per the germline V gene, CDR1 is MNHEY and CDR2 is SMNVEV (reference sequence). J gave up 0 bases and V 6 bases, and 9 bases lay outside the gene matches. CDR3 amino acids: CASRRPGQLSTDTQYF. CDR3 nucleotide sequence: TGTGCCAGCAGACGACCGGGACAGCTTAGCACAGATACGCAGTATTTT.

In this sample, this clone turned up once. This rearrangement joins TRBV5-6 to TRBJ1-4; 10 bases map to TRBD1. The germline V gene has CDR1 SGHDT and CDR2 YYEEEE. The CDR3 is 15 amino acids. V trimming: 4 bases; J trimming: 4 bases; junction bases outside the gene matches: 4. CDR3 loop: CASSPGQGVNEKLFF. CDR3 bases: TGTGCCAGCAGCCCCGGACAGGGGGTTAATGAAAAACTGTTTTTT.

This rearrangement joins TRBV7-2 to TRBJ2-3, with D perhaps being TRBD1 or TRBD2 (5 bases each). The CDR3 runs 15 residues. The V gene's germline CDR1 is SGHTA and CDR2 FQGNSA. V dropped 1 base and J dropped 2 bases, with 10 bases sitting between them. CDR3 protein: CASSLGSGTTDTQYF. CDR3 bases: TGTGCCAGCAGCTTAGGAAGTGGGACCACAGATACGCAGTATTTT. Full variable domain (outside the CDR3, taken from reference TRBV7-2 and TRBJ2-3): GAGVSQSPSNKVTEKGKDVELRCDPISGHTALYWYRQSLGQGLEFLIYFQGNSAPDKSGLPSDRFSAERTGGSVSTLTIQRTQQEDSAVYLCASSLGSGTTDTQYFGPGTRLTVL.

V usage is TRBV5-6 and J usage is TRBJ2-1, with 8 bases identical to TRBD2. There are 13 residues in the CDR3. Germline CDR1 is SGHDT and CDR2 is YYEEEE. The J segment lost 10 bases and the V segment lost 0 bases, leaving 3 bases of the junction unmatched. CDR3: CASSLGTSGEQFF. The CDR3 DNA is TGTGCCAGCAGCTTGGGAACTAGCGGCGAGCAGTTCTTC.